This TCR beta chain was recorded in a study of T cells in Graves' hyperthyroidism and ophthalmopathy (dated by TCRdb to between 2019 and 2020). Study-level background: Peripheral blood samples were taken at the time of initial diagnosis, prior to any treatment. After blood sampling, hyperthyroidism patients were treated with methimazole at a starting dose of 30 mg daily, and ophthalmopathy patients were treated with high-dose intravenous methylprednisolone. The roughly 99 discovery patients were divided at random into training and test sets in a 7:3 ratio. Thyroid tissue and blood T-cell repertoires from several Graves' hyperthyroidism patients were also compared in the study. To identify TCR V-J signatures that set the groups apart, the researchers used a discovery cohort of 90 to 100 patients, made up of around 42 with Graves' ophthalmopathy and about 55 with stable Graves' hyperthyroidism. Whether ophthalmopathy could be predicted prospectively was tested in an independent validation cohort made up of about 20 hyperthyroidism patients plus 17 patients who later progressed to ophthalmopathy. According to the paper, TCR Vbeta CDR3 sequencing was carried out on 135 peripheral blood samples, which came from fewer than 50 ophthalmopathy, fewer than 80 hyperthyroidism and about 17 progressor patients. On the study overall, not on this receptor specifically: In cross-validation, a model built on a 13 V-J signature told ophthalmopathy apart from stable hyperthyroidism with approximately 90% sensitivity and around 81% specificity, and in testing the same model reached 80%/75%. Sample size was not statistically predetermined, and blinding of investigators to group allocation was not performed. Most expanded thyroid clonotypes (frequency above 0.001) were also detected in blood, a finding suggesting that blood repertoires may reflect thyroid immune responses. In validation, the model predicted progression to ophthalmopathy a median of roughly 6.5 months before onset, with roughly 70% sensitivity and roughly 72% specificity.

The germline V gene gives CDR1 as SGHRS and CDR2 as YFSETQ. The CDR3 contains 18 residues, cysteine and phenylalanine counted. Of all the DNA, just the CDR3 is kept, 54 bases in frame from base 1. Trimming costs V 4 bases and J 2 bases, and their ends lie 21 bases apart. Amplification of TCR beta CDR3 regions was carried out from RNA transcripts. The TCR CDR3 was subjected to a first round of RT-PCR using the HTBI primer set and the Qiagen OneStep RT-PCR kit. Libraries were constructed in a second round of multiplex PCR, after which size selection and purification were carried out. Paired-end sequencing of the libraries was performed with 100 bp reads on an Illumina HiSeq2000. As for how the authors treated the data: Raw data were processed with SOAPnuke, discarding reads with adapters, uncalled bases, mean Phred below 15, or no exact constant-primer or identifier match. High-quality paired reads were merged using COPE v1.2.5, and each unique nucleotide sequence was defined as a clonotype. MiTCR v1.1 was used to align clonotypes to the IMGT TRBV, TRBD and TRBJ reference segments. Only V-J combinations with frequency above 0.0001, covering 99.2% of repertoires, were analysed. The TCS score was defined as F50 (clonal expansion) divided by E x V (chaos), with BLOSUM62-based TCRdist calculated between CDR3 peptides within each V-J. Welch's t-statistics and random forest reduced fewer than 550 V-J features to under 15, which were used in a naive Bayes classifier (R e1071). TCRdb's own reprocessing of the public reads used fastp at Q25 and MiXCR and kept productive beta chains. One record per CDR3 amino acid sequence lists the most common genes and DNA. These V and J calls originate from TCRdb's pipeline instead of the authors' own analysis. This sample is represented by 360,000 or so distinct CDR3 sequences; 12% to 15% of them were singletons. The top ten constitute about 21% of the sample.

There are many counts of this clonotype. There is no known antigen for this receptor. Base qualities are not recorded, but no much larger clone differs from it by a single base. In the ophthalmopathy patients, disease was moderately to severely active, with a Clinical Activity Score of 3 or more, a NOSPECS grade of 4 or more, and a duration of less than 3 months. Any patient with an uncontrolled infection, another autoimmune disease, pregnancy or lactation was excluded. Diagnoses were established on the basis of clinical symptoms, serum thyroxine and TRAb, thyroid ultrasound, and orbital computed tomography. Ficoll-Paque density gradient centrifugation was used to isolate PBMCs from about 10 ml of fresh peripheral blood. Total RNA was extracted using Trizol reagent, and RNA quality was assessed on an Agilent 2100 Bioanalyzer.

The specimen was blood. This receptor was taken from a woman aged 55-69 years with Graves' ophthalmopathy. The rearrangement joined TRBV5-1 to TRBJ1-4, with the D gene too uncertain to name. The DNA reads TGCGCCAGCAGCCATGGGGAGGGTCTTTCGTTGACTAATGAAAAACTGTTTTTT. The resulting protein is CASSHGEGLSLTNEKLFF.